This T cell receptor beta chain appears in the sequencing data of a study of vaccination and CD4 T cells after COVID-19. In the study overall: Overlapping peptides covering the spike proteins of SARS-CoV-2, HCoV-NL63, HCoV-OC43 and HCoV-229E were added to stimulate cells.

Treatment: approximately 11-day PBMC culture with coronavirus spike peptide pools or control peptides (ViraFEST assay). V dropped 2 bases and J dropped 4 bases, with 14 bases sitting between them. Germline assignment: CDR1 GTSNPN and CDR2 SVGIG (reference sequence). CDR3 size: 14 residues. On this clonotype: What it binds is unknown.

With the Oncomine TCR Beta short-read assay, DNA from cultured CD4+ T cells was sequenced. TCRdb reanalysed the PCR reads using MiXCR and keeps one entry per CDR3 protein. This table holds some 16,000 distinct CDR3 sequences, approximately 50% found once. The sequencing input was CD4+ T cells from blood, cultured in vitro. The chain employs TRBV30 and TRBJ2-5, with D unclear. The clonotype comes from a human donor who had recovered from COVID-19. CDR3 nucleotide sequence: TGTGCCTGGAGTTACCCTCGGCCCCCAGAGACCCAGTACTTC. This encodes CAWSYPRPPETQYF.